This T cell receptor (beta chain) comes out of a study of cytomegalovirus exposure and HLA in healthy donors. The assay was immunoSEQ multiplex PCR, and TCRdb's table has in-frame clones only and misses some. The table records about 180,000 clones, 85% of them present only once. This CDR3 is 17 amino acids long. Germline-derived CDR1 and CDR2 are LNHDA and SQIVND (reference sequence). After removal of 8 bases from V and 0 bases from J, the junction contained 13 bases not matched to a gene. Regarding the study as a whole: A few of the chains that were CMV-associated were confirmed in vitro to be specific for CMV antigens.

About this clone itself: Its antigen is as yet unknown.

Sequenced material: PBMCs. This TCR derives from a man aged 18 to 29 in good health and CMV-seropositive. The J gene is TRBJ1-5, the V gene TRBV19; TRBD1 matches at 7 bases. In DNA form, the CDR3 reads TGTGCCAGTGCCTACCGGGACAGTAGGTATAGCAATCAGCCCCAGCATTTT. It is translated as CASAYRDSRYSNQPQHF.